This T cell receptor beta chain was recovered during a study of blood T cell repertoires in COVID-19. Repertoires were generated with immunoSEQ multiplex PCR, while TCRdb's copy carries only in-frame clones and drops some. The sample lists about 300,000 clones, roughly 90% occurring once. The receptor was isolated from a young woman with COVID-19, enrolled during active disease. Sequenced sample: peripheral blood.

DNA for the CDR3: TGTGCCAGCAGCGTAGCGGGGGTTCTCAATGAGCAGTTCTTC. Its protein is CASSVAGVLNEQFF. V and J are TRBV9 and TRBJ2-1; a weak D match, TRBD2 (6 bases). V shed 0 bases and J shed 6 bases, with 10 bases lying between them. Germline V gene lookup returns CDR1 SGDLS and CDR2 YYNGEE. The CDR3 runs to 14 residues.